This record covers a single T cell receptor (beta chain). Its antigen remains unidentified. Per-base qualities were not stored, and no clone one base away is much larger. This sample's time point label indicates: progressive disease on ibrutinib. For TCR beta library preparation, 2 to 2.5 micrograms of genomic DNA were isolated from cryopreserved PBMCs. Longitudinal blood samples from CLL patients receiving ibrutinib monotherapy were subjected to high-throughput TCR beta sequencing. Patients were enrolled in a phase 2 open-label single-center ibrutinib monotherapy trial. Inclusive of the bounding cysteine and phenylalanine, the CDR3 is 14 residues long. Just the 42-base CDR3 DNA is kept, in frame starting at base 1. V and J are truncated by 7 bases and 3 bases respectively, leaving an intervening sequence of 15 bases. Reading the germline V gene gives CDR1 SGHRS and CDR2 YFSETQ. Each clonotype received, on average, approximately 9.9x coverage in deep resolution sequencing performed on a MiSeq, where the target depth lay between 1 in 1 million and 1 in 200,000 T cells. The immunoSEQ hsTCRB Kit was used to generate the TCR beta libraries. As for the original processing: The data were analyzed with ImmunoSEQ Analyzer and ImmunoSEQ Data Assistant, and V, D and J gene assignments followed IMGT definitions. Clonality, which ranges from 0 to 1, was calculated as one minus the normalized Shannon entropy of productive rearrangement frequencies. Only overrepresented clonotypes making up at least 0.05% of each patient's repertoire were included in the public clonotype analysis. Repertoires from thirteen age-matched healthy donors in immuneACCESS were used as clonality controls. TCRdb's version of the immuneACCESS table is confined to in-frame rearrangements and falls short of the full clone set. An unresolved V gene accounts for under half of the shortfall where checked; the remainder is of unknown origin. V and J calls and clone size come straight from that table; D and trimming were deduced from the DNA. This sample gives about 36,000 clones in total; over 55% of them show up just once. The top ten clones comprise about a sixth of the sample.

This sample was included in a study of cytotoxic CD8 clonotypes in ibrutinib-treated CLL (dated by TCRdb to about 2021). Regarding the research as a whole: The cohort included around 15 treatment-naive and under 13 relapsed/refractory patients; 17 to 18 were IGHV unmutated. Partial responses were observed in roughly 24 patients and complete responses in 2; after a median follow-up of 68 months, remission was maintained in approximately 14 patients and progression was observed in approximately 12. The response samples were drawn at a median of approximately twelve months into treatment, with a range of about 6 to 36 months. On average, each sample yielded 255,043 productive templates and about 95,000 productive rearrangements. Of the approximately 86 people in the trial, approximately 28 had longitudinal samples available. Cryopreserved peripheral blood mononuclear cells were obtained before treatment, at response, and at either sustained remission or disease progression. Every sample from remission and from progressive disease was obtained while the patients were still on ibrutinib. The paper's findings and limits, for the study overall: Sampling times were not matched between sustained-remission and progressing patients, and lymph node repertoires were not studied. Baseline clonality exceeded that of age-matched healthy donors and correlated strongly with circulating CD8+ T-cell counts. Clonality increased at ibrutinib response, stayed stable in sustained remission, and fell back toward baseline at progression. Public clonotypes were rare and either shrank or stayed stable during treatment, and the rise in clonality at ibrutinib response reflected expansion of private clonotypes.

This sequence originates from a human donor with chronic lymphocytic leukemia. The sample here was PBMCs, taken at disease progression, from a patient treated with ibrutinib. The chain couples TRBV5-1 to TRBJ2-3; TRBD2 is possibly the D segment (6 matching bases). At the DNA level, the sequence is TGCGCCAGCGGCGCGGGGCTTAAGACAGATACGCAGTATTTT. It codes for CASGAGLKTDTQYF.